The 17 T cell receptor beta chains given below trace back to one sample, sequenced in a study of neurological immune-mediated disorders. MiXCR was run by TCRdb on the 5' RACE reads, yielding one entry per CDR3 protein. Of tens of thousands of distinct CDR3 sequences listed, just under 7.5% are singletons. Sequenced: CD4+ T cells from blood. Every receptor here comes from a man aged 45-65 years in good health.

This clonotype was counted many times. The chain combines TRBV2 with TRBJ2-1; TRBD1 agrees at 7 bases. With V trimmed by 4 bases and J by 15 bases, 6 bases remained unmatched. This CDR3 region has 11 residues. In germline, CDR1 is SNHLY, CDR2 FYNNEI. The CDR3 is CASSGQGERFF. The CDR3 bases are TGTGCCAGCAGTGGACAGGGTGAACGGTTCTTC.

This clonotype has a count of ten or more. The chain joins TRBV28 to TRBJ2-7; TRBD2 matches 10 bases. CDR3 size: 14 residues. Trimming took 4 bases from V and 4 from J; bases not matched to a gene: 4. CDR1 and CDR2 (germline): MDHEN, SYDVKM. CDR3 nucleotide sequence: TGTGCCAGCAGTTCGGGACTAGCGACTTACGAGCAGTACTTC. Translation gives CASSSGLATYEQYF.

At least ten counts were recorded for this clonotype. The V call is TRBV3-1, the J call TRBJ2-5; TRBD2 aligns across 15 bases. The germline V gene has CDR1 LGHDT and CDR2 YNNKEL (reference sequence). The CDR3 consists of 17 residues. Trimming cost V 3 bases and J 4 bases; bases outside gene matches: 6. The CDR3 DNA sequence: TGTGCCAGCAGCCAGTGGACTAGCGGGAGGGCTTCAGAGACCCAGTACTTC. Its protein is CASSQWTSGRASETQYF.

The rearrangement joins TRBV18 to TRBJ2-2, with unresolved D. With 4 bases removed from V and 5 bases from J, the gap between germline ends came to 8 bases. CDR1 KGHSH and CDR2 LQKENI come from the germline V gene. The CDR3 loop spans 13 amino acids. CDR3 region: CASSLRATGELFF. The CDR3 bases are TGTGCCAGCTCACTAAGGGCAACCGGGGAGCTGTTTTTT. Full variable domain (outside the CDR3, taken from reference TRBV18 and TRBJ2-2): NAGVMQNPRHLVRRRGQEARLRCSPMKGHSHVYWYRQLPEEGLKFMVYLQKENIIDESGMPKERFSAEFPKEGPSILRIQQVVRGDSAAYFCASSLRATGELFFGEGSRLTVL.

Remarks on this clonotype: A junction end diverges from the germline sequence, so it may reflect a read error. CDR3 protein: CSSSRQGGKDMQYF. DNA for the CDR3: TGTTCCAGCAGCCGACAGGGAGGCAAAGATATGCAGTATTTT. The chain couples TRBV6-4 to TRBJ2-3, with D perhaps TRBD1 (7 bases). This CDR3 is built from 14 residues. Germline lookup yields CDR1 MRHNA and CDR2 SNTAGT.

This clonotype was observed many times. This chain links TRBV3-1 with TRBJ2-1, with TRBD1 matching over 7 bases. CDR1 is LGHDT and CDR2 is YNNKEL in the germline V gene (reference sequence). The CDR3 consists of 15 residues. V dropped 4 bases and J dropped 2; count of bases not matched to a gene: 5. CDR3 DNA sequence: TGTGCCAGCAGCCCTGAGGGGGCCCCCTACAATGAGCAGTTCTTC. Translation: CASSPEGAPYNEQFF.

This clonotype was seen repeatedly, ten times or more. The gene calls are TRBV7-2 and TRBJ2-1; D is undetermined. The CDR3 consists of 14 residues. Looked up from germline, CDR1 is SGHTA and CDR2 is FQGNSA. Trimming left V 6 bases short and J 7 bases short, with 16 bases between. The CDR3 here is CASRPTSVGNEQFF. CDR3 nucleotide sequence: TGTGCCAGCAGGCCCACGTCGGTGGGTAATGAGCAGTTCTTC.

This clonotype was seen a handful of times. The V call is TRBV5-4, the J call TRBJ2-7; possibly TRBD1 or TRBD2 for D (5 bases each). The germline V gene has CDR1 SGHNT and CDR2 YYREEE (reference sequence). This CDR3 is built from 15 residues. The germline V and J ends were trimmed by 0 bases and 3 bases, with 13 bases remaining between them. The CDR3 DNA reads TGTGCCAGCAGCTTGGGGCCGGGGACGGACTACGAGCAGTACTTC. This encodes CASSLGPGTDYEQYF.

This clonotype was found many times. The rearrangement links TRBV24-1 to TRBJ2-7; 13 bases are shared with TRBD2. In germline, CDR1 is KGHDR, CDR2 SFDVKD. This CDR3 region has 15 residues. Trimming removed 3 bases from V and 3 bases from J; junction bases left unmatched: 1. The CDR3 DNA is TGTGCCACCAGTGATGGGACTAGCGGGATCTACGAGCAGTACTTC. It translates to CATSDGTSGIYEQYF.

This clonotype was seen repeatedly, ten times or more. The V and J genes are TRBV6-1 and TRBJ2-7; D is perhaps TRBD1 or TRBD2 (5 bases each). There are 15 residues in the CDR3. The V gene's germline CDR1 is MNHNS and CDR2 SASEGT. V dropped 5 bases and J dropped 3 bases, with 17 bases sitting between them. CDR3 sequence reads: CASSPGNRPLYEQYF. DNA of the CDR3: TGTGCCAGCAGTCCGGGAAACAGGCCCCTCTACGAGCAGTACTTC.

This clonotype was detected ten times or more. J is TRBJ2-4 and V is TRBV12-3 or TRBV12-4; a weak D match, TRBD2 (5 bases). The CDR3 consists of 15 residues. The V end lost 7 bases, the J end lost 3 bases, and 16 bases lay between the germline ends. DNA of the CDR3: TGTGCCAGCACCGAAAAATCAGGAGGCAAAAACATTCAGTACTTC. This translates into CASTEKSGGKNIQYF.

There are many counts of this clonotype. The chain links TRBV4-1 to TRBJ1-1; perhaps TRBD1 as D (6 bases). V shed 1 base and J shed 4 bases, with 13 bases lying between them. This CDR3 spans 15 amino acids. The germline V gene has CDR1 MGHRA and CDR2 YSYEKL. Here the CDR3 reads CASSQAGGWGTEAFF. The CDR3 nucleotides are TGCGCCAGCAGCCAAGCGGGGGGCTGGGGCACTGAAGCTTTCTTT.

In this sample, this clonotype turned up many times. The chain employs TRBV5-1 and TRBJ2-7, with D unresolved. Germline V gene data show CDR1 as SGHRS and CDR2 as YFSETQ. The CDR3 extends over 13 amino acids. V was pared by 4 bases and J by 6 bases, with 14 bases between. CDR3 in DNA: TGCGCCAGCAGCCCCCGAGAGTTGGCCGAGCAGTACTTC. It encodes CASSPRELAEQYF.

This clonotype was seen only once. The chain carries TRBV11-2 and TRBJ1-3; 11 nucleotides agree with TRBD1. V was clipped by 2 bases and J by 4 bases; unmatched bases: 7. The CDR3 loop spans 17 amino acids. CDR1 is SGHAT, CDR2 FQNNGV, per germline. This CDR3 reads CASSLRLGQGAGNTIYF. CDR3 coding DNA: TGTGCCAGCAGCTTACGGCTCGGACAGGGGGCAGGAAACACCATATATTTT.

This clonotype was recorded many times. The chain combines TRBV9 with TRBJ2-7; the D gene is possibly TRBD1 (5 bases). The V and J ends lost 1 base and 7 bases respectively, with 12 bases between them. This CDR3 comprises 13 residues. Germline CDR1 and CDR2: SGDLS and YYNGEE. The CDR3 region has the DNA TGTGCCAGCAGCGTACGCTCCTCAGGGGAGCAGTACTTC. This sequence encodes CASSVRSSGEQYF.

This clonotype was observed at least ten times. The CDR3 DNA reads as TGCAGTGCTAGCAAGACAGGGTTTAGGGAGACCCAGTACTTC. Amino acid sequence: CSASKTGFRETQYF. The chain is built from TRBV20-1 and TRBJ2-5; 7 nucleotides align to TRBD1. Germline trimming cut 3 bases from V and 5 bases from J; bases unmatched to any gene: 9. CDR1 and CDR2 from the germline V gene are DFQATT and SNEGSKA (reference sequence). The CDR3 is 14 residues long.

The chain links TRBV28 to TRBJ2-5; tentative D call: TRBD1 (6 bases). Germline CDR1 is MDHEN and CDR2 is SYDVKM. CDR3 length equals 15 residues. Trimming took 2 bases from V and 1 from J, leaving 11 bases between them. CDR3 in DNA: TGTGCCAGCAGTTTAGCCCCGGACAGCCAAGAGACCCAGTACTTC. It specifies CASSLAPDSQETQYF.